These T cell receptor beta chains were read from a single sample in a study of T-cell reconstitution after alpha-beta-depleted transplantation in children. TCRdb passed the PCR reads through MiXCR, listing each CDR3 protein once. The table lists about 980,000 distinct CDR3 sequences, 25% to 30% of them singletons, with around 30% in the top ten. The material was PBMCs, mostly from graft donor cells, obtained 360 days after TCRalphabeta/CD19-depleted stem cell transplant. These TCRs come from a boy younger than two who had a stem cell transplant for SCID, so the T cells may come from the graft donor. Each CDR3 is given with its conserved first and last residue. The order of the fields is CDR3 DNA, CDR3 protein, V gene, clone size, D gene, J gene. A D gene is named only where the DNA matches it firmly. Clone sizes are given selectively: once, few, many, or a class where the clone is expanded.

DNA: TGCGCCAGCAGCCGGGAGACGACTAGGATCCCCGGGGAGCTGTTTTTT
CDR3: CASSRETTRIPGELFF
V: TRBV5-1
size: NA
D: NA
J: TRBJ2-2

DNA: TGTGCCAGCAGCCTCCCGGGACAGGCTTCTTACGAGCAGTACTTC
CDR3: CASSLPGQASYEQYF
V: TRBV14
size: many
D: TRBD1
J: TRBJ2-7

DNA: TGCGCCAGCAGCCAAGCTCAGACTGCTACCTTTGTAGAGCAGTACTTC
CDR3: CASSQAQTATFVEQYF
V: TRBV4-1
size: few
D: NA
J: TRBJ2-7

DNA: TGTGCCAGCAGCGGGGGCCTGGGCATGGCTTTCTTT
CDR3: CASSGGLGMAFF
V: TRBV9
size: NA
D: NA
J: TRBJ1-1

DNA: TGTGCCAGCAGCGTAGGGAACAGTCAGATCCAAGAGACCCAGTACTTC
CDR3: CASSVGNSQIQETQYF
V: TRBV9
size: NA
D: NA
J: TRBJ2-5

DNA: TGTGCCATCAGTGAGTTTCAGGGGACCAACAATGAGCAGTTCTTC
CDR3: CAISEFQGTNNEQFF
V: TRBV10-3
size: NA
D: NA
J: TRBJ2-1

DNA: TGTGCCAGCAGCTCATCGGGACAGGTTGTGTACGAGCAGTACTTC
CDR3: CASSSSGQVVYEQYF
V: TRBV12-3/TRBV12-4
size: NA
D: TRBD1
J: TRBJ2-7

DNA: TGTGCCAGCAGCGTTGGGACAGGGGGCCGGTTTGACTATGGCTACACCTTC
CDR3: CASSVGTGGRFDYGYTF
V: TRBV9
size: few
D: TRBD1
J: TRBJ1-2

DNA: TGTGCCAGCAGCCGGGAGGGTAGCGGGCTAAAACAAGAGACCCAGTACTTC
CDR3: CASSREGSGLKQETQYF
V: TRBV5-6
size: NA
D: TRBD2
J: TRBJ2-5

DNA: TGTGCCAGCAGCTTCACGGAGACCCAGTACTTC
CDR3: CASSFTETQYF
V: TRBV5-1
size: many
D: NA
J: TRBJ2-5

DNA: TGCGCCAGCAGCTCGGGAGATGACAGGCAGCCCCAGCATTTT
CDR3: CASSSGDDRQPQHF
V: TRBV5-1
size: NA
D: NA
J: TRBJ1-5

DNA: TGCAGCGTTGATCGTCCGGCCACAGATACGCAGTATTTT
CDR3: CSVDRPATDTQYF
V: TRBV29-1
size: NA
D: NA
J: TRBJ2-3

DNA: TGTGCCAGCAGCGCTTGTCCCGGGACAGGGAACGGGAGGAATCAGCCCCAGCATTTT
CDR3: CASSACPGTGNGRNQPQHF
V: TRBV7-6
size: few
D: TRBD1
J: TRBJ1-5

DNA: TGTGCCAGCAGCGTAGAGACAGATACGCAGTATTTT
CDR3: CASSVETDTQYF
V: TRBV9
size: many
D: NA
J: TRBJ2-3

DNA: TGCGCCAGCAGCCAAGTTTGGCAGCAGGGGCCAACTAATGAAAAACTGTTTTTT
CDR3: CASSQVWQQGPTNEKLFF
V: TRBV4-3
size: NA
D: NA
J: TRBJ1-4

DNA: TGTGCCAGCAGTAGGTCAGGGAGCAATCAGCCCCAGCATTTT
CDR3: CASSRSGSNQPQHF
V: TRBV28
size: NA
D: NA
J: TRBJ1-5

DNA: TGTGCCAGCAGAACTGAGGGAAGAGGGGTATTATACGAGCAGTACTTC
CDR3: CASRTEGRGVLYEQYF
V: TRBV6-2/TRBV6-3
size: few
D: NA
J: TRBJ2-7

DNA: TGTGCCAGCACCGAACCCGGACCATCCGCCGGGGAGCTGTTTTTT
CDR3: CASTEPGPSAGELFF
V: TRBV7-9
size: few
D: NA
J: TRBJ2-2

DNA: TGTGCCAGCAGCCAAGAAGGAGGGGCGCGTGAGCAGTTCTTC
CDR3: CASSQEGGAREQFF
V: TRBV3-1
size: NA
D: NA
J: TRBJ2-1

DNA: TGTGCCAGCAGCCCCAGGTCCCCCTACGAGCAGTACTTC
CDR3: CASSPRSPYEQYF
V: TRBV12-3/TRBV12-4
size: few
D: NA
J: TRBJ2-7

DNA: TGCGCCAGCAGGAGACAACAGGGTACGGGGGGACAAGAGACCCAGTACTTC
CDR3: CASRRQQGTGGQETQYF
V: TRBV10-2
size: NA
D: NA
J: TRBJ2-5

DNA: TGCAGTGCTAGGGGGGGCTCTGGGATTAGCAATCAGCCCCAGCATTTT
CDR3: CSARGGSGISNQPQHF
V: TRBV20-1
size: few
D: NA
J: TRBJ1-5

DNA: TGCGCCAGCAGCCAGGAAGCGGGACAGATTCATGAGCAGTTCTTC
CDR3: CASSQEAGQIHEQFF
V: TRBV4-3
size: few
D: NA
J: TRBJ2-1

DNA: TGTGCCAGCAGGAAAAAAGGACAGGGGCCAGAGCTTAACTATGGCTACACCTTC
CDR3: CASRKKGQGPELNYGYTF
V: TRBV27
size: once
D: TRBD1
J: TRBJ1-2

DNA: TGCGCCAGCAGCTTGGCAGGCAGTCGGGGCACAGATACGCAGTATTTT
CDR3: CASSLAGSRGTDTQYF
V: TRBV5-1
size: NA
D: NA
J: TRBJ2-3

DNA: TGTGCCACCAGACAGGGTCGAGTTCTTGGAAACACCATATATTTT
CDR3: CATRQGRVLGNTIYF
V: TRBV6-1
size: NA
D: TRBD1
J: TRBJ1-3

DNA: TGTGCCAGCAGCGCCGGGACAGGGGGTGGAAACACCATATATTTT
CDR3: CASSAGTGGGNTIYF
V: TRBV6-1
size: few
D: TRBD1
J: TRBJ1-3

DNA: TGTGCCAGCAGCCCCGGACCGGGGCAGGCCTACGAGCAGTACTTC
CDR3: CASSPGPGQAYEQYF
V: TRBV11-2
size: few
D: NA
J: TRBJ2-7

DNA: TGTGCCAGCAGCGAATCCAGATTTAACTATGGCTACACCTTC
CDR3: CASSESRFNYGYTF
V: TRBV6-1
size: NA
D: NA
J: TRBJ1-2

DNA: TGTGCCAGCAGTTACTCTACTAGCGGGCCCTATGTCGCGGATACGCAGTATTTT
CDR3: CASSYSTSGPYVADTQYF
V: TRBV6-5
size: NA
D: TRBD2
J: TRBJ2-3